This TCR beta chain was sequenced during a study of Graves' ophthalmopathy and Graves' hyperthyroidism. Germline V gene lookup returns CDR1 MDHEN and CDR2 SYDVKM. Trimming shortened V by 5 bases and J by 5 bases, and 18 bases separated the two germline ends. The CDR3 loop spans 15 amino acids. Amplification targeted the TCR beta CDR3 regions, with RNA transcripts as the source material. The workflow started with a first-round RT-PCR run with HTBI primers and then moved on to a second-round multiplex PCR. TCRdb passed the multiplex PCR reads through MiXCR, listing each CDR3 protein once. This sample has approximately 380,000 distinct CDR3 sequences, with roughly 21% found just once.

This chain links TRBV28 with TRBJ1-2; tentatively, D is TRBD1 (5 bases). This TCR was recovered from a woman under 30 with stable Graves' hyperthyroidism. Source material: peripheral blood. The CDR3 bases are TGTGCCAGCAGTGAGGACCCAGGGCGGGTTTATGGCTACACCTTC. Translating gives CASSEDPGRVYGYTF.